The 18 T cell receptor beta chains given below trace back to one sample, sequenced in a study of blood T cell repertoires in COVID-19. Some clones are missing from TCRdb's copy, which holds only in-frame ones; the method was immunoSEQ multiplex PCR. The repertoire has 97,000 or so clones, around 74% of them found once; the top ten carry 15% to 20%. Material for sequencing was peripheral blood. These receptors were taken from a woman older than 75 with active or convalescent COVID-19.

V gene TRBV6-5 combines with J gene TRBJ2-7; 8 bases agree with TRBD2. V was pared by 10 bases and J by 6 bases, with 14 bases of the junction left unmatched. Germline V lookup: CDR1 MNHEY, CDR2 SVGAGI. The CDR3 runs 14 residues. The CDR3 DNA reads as TGTGCCACGGGCCCGGGGGGGGGCATATTCGAGCAGTACTTC. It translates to CATGPGGGIFEQYF.

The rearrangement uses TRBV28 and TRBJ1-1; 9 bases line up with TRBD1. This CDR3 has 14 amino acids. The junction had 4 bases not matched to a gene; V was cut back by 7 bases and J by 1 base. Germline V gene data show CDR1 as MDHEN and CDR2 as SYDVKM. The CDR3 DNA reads TGTGCCAGCACCCTGGGACAGGGGAACACTGAAGCTTTCTTT. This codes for CASTLGQGNTEAFF.

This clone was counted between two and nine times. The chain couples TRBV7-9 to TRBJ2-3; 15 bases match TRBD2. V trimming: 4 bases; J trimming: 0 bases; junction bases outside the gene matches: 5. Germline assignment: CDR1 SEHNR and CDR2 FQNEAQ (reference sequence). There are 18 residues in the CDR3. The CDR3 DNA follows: TGTGCCAGCAGCTCGGGGACTAGCGGGAGGTCGAGCACAGATACGCAGTATTTT. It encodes CASSSGTSGRSSTDTQYF.

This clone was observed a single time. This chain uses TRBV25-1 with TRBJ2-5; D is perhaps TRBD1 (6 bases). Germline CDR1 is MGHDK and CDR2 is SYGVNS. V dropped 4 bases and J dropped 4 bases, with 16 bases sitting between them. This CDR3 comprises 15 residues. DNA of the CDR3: TGTGCCAGCAGTGGGGCGCTGGACAGCGGAGAGACCCAGTACTTC. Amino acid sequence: CASSGALDSGETQYF.

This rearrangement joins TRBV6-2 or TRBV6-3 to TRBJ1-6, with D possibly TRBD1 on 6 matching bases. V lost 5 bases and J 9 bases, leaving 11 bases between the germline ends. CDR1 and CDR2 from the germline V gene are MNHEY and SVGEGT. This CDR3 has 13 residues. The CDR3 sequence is CASSRGQFSPLHF. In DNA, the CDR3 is TGTGCCAGCAGTCGTGGACAGTTTTCACCCCTCCACTTT.

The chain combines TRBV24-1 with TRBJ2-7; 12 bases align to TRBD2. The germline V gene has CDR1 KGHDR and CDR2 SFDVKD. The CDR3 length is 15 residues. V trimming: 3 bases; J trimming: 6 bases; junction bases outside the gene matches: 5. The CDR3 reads CATSDASGRAFEQYF. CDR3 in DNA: TGTGCCACCAGTGATGCTAGCGGGAGGGCCTTCGAGCAGTACTTC.

CDR3 bases: TGCAGCGGCGCTAGCACTGAAGCTTTCTTT. Amino acid sequence: CSGASTEAFF. The chain employs TRBV29-1 and TRBJ1-1; no clear D gene. Germline V CDR1 and CDR2: SQVTM, ANQGSEA. The CDR3 sequence is 10 residues long. V lost 7 bases and J 4 bases, leaving 7 bases between the germline ends.

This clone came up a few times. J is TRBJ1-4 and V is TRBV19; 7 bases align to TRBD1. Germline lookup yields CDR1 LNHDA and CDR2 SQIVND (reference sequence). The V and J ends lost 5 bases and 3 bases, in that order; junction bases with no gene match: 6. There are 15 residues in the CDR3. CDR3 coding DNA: TGTGCCAGTAGTGCATACAGGGGAGCTAATGAAAAACTGTTTTTT. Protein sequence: CASSAYRGANEKLFF.

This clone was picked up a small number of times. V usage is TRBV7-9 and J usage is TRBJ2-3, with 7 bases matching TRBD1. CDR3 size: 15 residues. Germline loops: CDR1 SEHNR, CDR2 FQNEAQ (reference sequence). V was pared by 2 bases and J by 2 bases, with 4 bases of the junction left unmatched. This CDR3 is CASSLRDSSTDTQYF. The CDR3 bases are TGTGCCAGCAGCTTACGGGACAGCTCCACAGATACGCAGTATTTT. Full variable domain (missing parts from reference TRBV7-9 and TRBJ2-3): DTGVSQNPRHKITKRGQNVTFRCDPISEHNRLYWYRQTLGQGPEFLTYFQNEAQLEKSRLLSDRFSAERPKGSFSTLEIQRTEQGDSAMYLCASSLRDSSTDTQYFGPGTRLTVL.

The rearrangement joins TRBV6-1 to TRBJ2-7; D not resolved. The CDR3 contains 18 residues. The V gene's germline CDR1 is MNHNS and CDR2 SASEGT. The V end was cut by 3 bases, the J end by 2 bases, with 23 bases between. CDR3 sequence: CASSEAPKTENLPYEQYF. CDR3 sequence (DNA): TGTGCCAGCAGTGAGGCACCCAAAACAGAGAACCTCCCCTACGAGCAGTACTTC.

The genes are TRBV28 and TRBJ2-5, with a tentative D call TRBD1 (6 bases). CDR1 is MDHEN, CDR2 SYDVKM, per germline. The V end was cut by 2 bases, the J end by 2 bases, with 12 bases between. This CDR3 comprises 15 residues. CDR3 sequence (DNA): TGTGCCAGCAGTTTACGAGGGACAAAACAAGAGACCCAGTACTTC. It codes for CASSLRGTKQETQYF.

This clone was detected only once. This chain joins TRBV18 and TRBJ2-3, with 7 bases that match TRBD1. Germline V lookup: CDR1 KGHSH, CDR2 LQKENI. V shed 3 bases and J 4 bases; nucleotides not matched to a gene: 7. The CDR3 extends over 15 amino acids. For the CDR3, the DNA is TGTGCCAGCTCACCCGACAGGGCGCGAGCAGATACGCAGTATTTT. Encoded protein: CASSPDRARADTQYF.

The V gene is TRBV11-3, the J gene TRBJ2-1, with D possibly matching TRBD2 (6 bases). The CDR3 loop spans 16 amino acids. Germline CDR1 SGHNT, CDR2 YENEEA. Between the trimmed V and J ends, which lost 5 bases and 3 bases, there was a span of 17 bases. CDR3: CASSDTYGSGYNEQFF. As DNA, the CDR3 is TGTGCCAGCAGCGACACTTATGGTAGCGGCTACAATGAGCAGTTCTTC.

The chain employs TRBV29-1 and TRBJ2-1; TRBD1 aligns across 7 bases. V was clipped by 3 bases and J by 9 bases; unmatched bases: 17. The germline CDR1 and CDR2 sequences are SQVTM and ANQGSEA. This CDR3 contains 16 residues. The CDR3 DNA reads TGCAGCGTTGATAAAGCCCAGGGGGTGGGTGTCATTGAGCAGTTCTTC. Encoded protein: CSVDKAQGVGVIEQFF.

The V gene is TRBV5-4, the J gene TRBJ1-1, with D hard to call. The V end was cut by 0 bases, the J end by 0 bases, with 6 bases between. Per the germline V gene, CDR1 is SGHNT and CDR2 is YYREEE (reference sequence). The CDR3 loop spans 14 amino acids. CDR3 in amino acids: CASSLARMNTEAFF. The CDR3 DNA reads TGTGCCAGCAGCTTGGCGCGGATGAACACTGAAGCTTTCTTT.

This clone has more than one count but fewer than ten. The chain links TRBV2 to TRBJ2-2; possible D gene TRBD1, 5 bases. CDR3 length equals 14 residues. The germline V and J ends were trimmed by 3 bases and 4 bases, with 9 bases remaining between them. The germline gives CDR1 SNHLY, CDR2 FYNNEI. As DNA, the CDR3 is TGTGCCAGCAGTGACAGGGCTAGCACCGGGGAGCTGTTTTTT. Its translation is CASSDRASTGELFF.

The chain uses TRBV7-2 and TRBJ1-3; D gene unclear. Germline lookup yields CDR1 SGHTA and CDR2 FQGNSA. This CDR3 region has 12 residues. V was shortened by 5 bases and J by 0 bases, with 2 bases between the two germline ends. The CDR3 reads CASSHSGNTIYF. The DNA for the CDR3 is TGTGCCAGCAGCCACTCTGGAAACACCATATATTTT.

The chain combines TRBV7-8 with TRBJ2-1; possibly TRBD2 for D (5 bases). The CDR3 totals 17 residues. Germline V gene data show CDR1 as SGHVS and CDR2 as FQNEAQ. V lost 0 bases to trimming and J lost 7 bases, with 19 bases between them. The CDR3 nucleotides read TGTGCCAGCAGCTTAGCGGGTTCGGCTAGCTGGCGGAATGAGCAGTTCTTC. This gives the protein CASSLAGSASWRNEQFF.